A single sample is the source of the 21 T cell receptor beta chains below, sequenced in a study of type 1 regulatory T cells. TCRdb redid the calling of the reads with MiXCR, one entry per CDR3 protein. The profile covers some 89,000 distinct CDR3 sequences, with roughly 31% appearing a single time and less than 2.5% taken by the ten largest. Sequencing input: CD4+ T cells, either the whole sample or a sorted fraction (not recorded which). The receptors were sampled from a human donor in good health.

The rearrangement links TRBV7-9 to TRBJ2-7; 9 bases map to TRBD2. The germline V gene has CDR1 SEHNR and CDR2 FQNEAQ (reference sequence). The CDR3 is 15 amino acids. J was trimmed by 0 bases and V by 4 bases; bases with no gene match: 4. The CDR3 here is CASSSGLASSYEQYF. CDR3 DNA: TGTGCCAGCAGCTCGGGACTAGCAAGCTCCTACGAGCAGTACTTC.

Many counts were recorded for this clonotype. The chain employs TRBV7-2 and TRBJ2-3; TRBD2 agrees at 11 bases. There are 15 residues in the CDR3. Losses at the gene ends were 2 bases for V and 6 bases for J; bases not matched to a gene: 4. Germline-derived CDR1 and CDR2 are SGHTA and FQGNSA. CDR3 nucleotide sequence: TGTGCCAGCAGCTTAACTAGCGGGAGAGCGGATACGCAGTATTTT. It specifies CASSLTSGRADTQYF.

CDR3 residues: CASSRWGTLNTEAFF. In nucleotides, the CDR3 is TGTGCCAGCAGTAGATGGGGGACTCTGAACACTGAAGCTTTCTTT. The chain joins TRBV6-6 to TRBJ1-1, with a tentative D call TRBD1 (5 bases). From germline, CDR1 is MNHNY and CDR2 SVGAGI (reference sequence). The length of the CDR3 is 15 residues. Trimming shortened V by 5 bases and J by 0 bases, and 13 bases separated the two germline ends.

The CDR3 nucleotides read TGTGCCAGTACCCCTTCGGGCCAAAGGTCCTACAATGAGCAGTTCTTC. Its translation: CASTPSGQRSYNEQFF. This chain uses TRBV19 with TRBJ2-1; no clear D. The germline CDR1 and CDR2 sequences are LNHDA and SQIVND (reference sequence). V was trimmed by 7 bases and J by 1 base, leaving 17 bases between them. The CDR3 length is 16 residues.

This clonotype appeared a few times. The chain is built from TRBV13 and TRBJ2-6, with D perhaps TRBD2 (6 bases). CDR1 is PRHDT and CDR2 is FYEKMQ in the germline V gene (reference sequence). V was shortened by 5 bases and J by 4 bases, with 24 bases between the two germline ends. The length of the CDR3 is 19 residues. The chain's CDR3 is CASSPGPGLDLSGANVLTF. For the CDR3, the DNA is TGTGCCAGCAGCCCCGGCCCGGGACTGGACTTATCCGGGGCCAACGTCCTGACTTTC.

In nucleotides, the CDR3 is TGTGCCAGCAAAGGACAGGACCAGGGGTGGGGGTTCTTC. It yields the protein CASKGQDQGWGFF. This rearrangement joins TRBV6-5 to TRBJ2-1; 7 bases agree with TRBD1. The CDR3 consists of 13 residues. Trimming removed 7 bases from V and 15 bases from J; junction bases left unmatched: 15. Looked up from germline, CDR1 is MNHEY and CDR2 is SVGAGI.

J is TRBJ1-2 and V is TRBV15, with D unresolved. Germline loops: CDR1 LNHNV, CDR2 YYDKDF (reference sequence). This CDR3 is built from 14 residues. Trimming pared 1 base from V and 7 bases from J, leaving 13 bases between. The CDR3 is CATSRAPGNAGYTF. In DNA, the CDR3 is TGTGCCACCAGCAGAGCCCCTGGGAATGCTGGCTACACCTTC.

The genes are TRBV28 and TRBJ2-3, with D hard to call. The CDR3 extends over 12 amino acids. Germline V gene lookup returns CDR1 MDHEN and CDR2 SYDVKM. Trimming cost V 2 bases and J 8 bases, with 8 bases left between them. This chain's CDR3 is CASSLNPGTQYF. The CDR3 DNA reads as TGTGCCAGCAGTTTAAATCCGGGTACGCAGTATTTT.

This clonotype turned up a few times. V usage is TRBV5-1 and J usage is TRBJ2-1; D not certain. This CDR3 is 11 amino acids long. The germline V and J ends were trimmed by 2 bases and 8 bases, with 5 bases remaining between them. From germline, CDR1 is SGHRS and CDR2 YFSETQ. CDR3 in amino acids: CASSFGYEQFF. CDR3 DNA sequence: TGCGCCAGCAGCTTCGGCTATGAGCAGTTCTTC. The variable domain in full, with the rest retrieved from reference TRBV5-1 and TRBJ2-1, is KAGVTQTPRYLIKTRGQQVTLSCSPISGHRSVSWYQQTPGQGLQFLFEYFSETQRNKGNFPGRFSGRQFSNSRSEMNVSTLELGDSALYLCASSFGYEQFFGPGTRLTVL.

This clonotype was seen a few times. The chain combines TRBV5-1 with TRBJ1-4, with TRBD1 as a possible D gene (5 bases). CDR1 is SGHRS, CDR2 YFSETQ, per germline. The V and J ends lost 0 bases and 1 base respectively, with 10 bases between them. CDR3 size: 16 residues. The CDR3, as DNA: TGCGCCAGCAGCTTGGAGCAGGGAGGAACTAATGAAAAACTGTTTTTT. Amino acids: CASSLEQGGTNEKLFF.

This clonotype has only a few counts. The gene calls are TRBV18 and TRBJ2-7; D may be TRBD1 (5 bases). Germline CDR1 KGHSH, CDR2 LQKENI. V lost 0 bases and J 5 bases, leaving 8 bases between the germline ends. CDR3 length equals 13 residues. The CDR3 DNA reads TGTGCCAGCTCACCACCAGGGGCCAACGAGCAGTACTTC. Its protein product is CASSPPGANEQYF.

V and J are TRBV7-6 and TRBJ2-1; no clear D. This CDR3 region has 13 residues. In germline, CDR1 is SGHVS, CDR2 FNYEAQ. V was shortened by 1 base and J by 9 bases, with 10 bases between the two germline ends. In DNA form, the CDR3 reads TGTGCCAGCAGCTTAGAATCCCGGGCTGAGCAGTTCTTC. Translated, it gives CASSLESRAEQFF.

V is TRBV3-1 and J is TRBJ2-5; D not certain. This CDR3 contains 15 residues. V dropped 2 bases and J dropped 2 bases, with 12 bases sitting between them. CDR1 is LGHDT and CDR2 is YNNKEL in the germline V gene (reference sequence). This CDR3 reads CASSQKAPAQETQYF. In DNA, the CDR3 is TGTGCCAGCAGCCAAAAAGCGCCGGCGCAAGAGACCCAGTACTTC.

The CDR3 coding sequence is TGTGCCAGCACCCAGCAGCTCGGAGCCGCGCAGTATTTT. Its protein product is CASTQQLGAAQYF. This chain uses TRBV12-3 or TRBV12-4 with TRBJ2-3, with D unresolved. The length of the CDR3 is 13 residues. The germline V and J ends were trimmed by 7 bases and 10 bases, with 18 bases remaining between them.

This clonotype was observed a few times. The chain carries TRBV20-1 and TRBJ2-3; D is unresolved. The CDR3 consists of 14 residues. V was clipped by 6 bases and J by 0 bases, with 13 bases between them. The V gene's germline CDR1 is DFQATT and CDR2 SNEGSKA (reference sequence). DNA for the CDR3: TGCAGTGCCATTCGGCGTCTGAGCACAGATACGCAGTATTTT. Residues: CSAIRRLSTDTQYF.

The rearrangement joins TRBV7-9 to TRBJ2-3; D possibly matches TRBD1 or TRBD2 (5 bases each). The ends were cut back, 5 bases at V and 0 bases at J, with 15 bases in the middle. Germline CDR1 and CDR2: SEHNR and FQNEAQ (reference sequence). The CDR3 length is 16 residues. CDR3: CASSILGRLSTDTQYF. The CDR3 region has the DNA TGTGCCAGCAGCATATTGGGACGCCTTAGCACAGATACGCAGTATTTT.

The chain carries TRBV20-1 and TRBJ2-7; D is uncertain. Germline CDR1 DFQATT, CDR2 SNEGSKA (reference sequence). The CDR3 is 12 residues long. V gave up 0 bases and J gave up 6 bases, with 9 bases separating them. CDR3 amino acids: CSARDVLVEQYF. The CDR3 DNA reads TGCAGTGCTAGAGACGTTCTAGTCGAGCAGTACTTC.

V usage is TRBV11-1 and J usage is TRBJ2-3; possibly TRBD1 for D (5 bases). V dropped 5 bases and J dropped 2 bases, with 14 bases sitting between them. Germline V lookup: CDR1 SGHAT, CDR2 FQDESV (reference sequence). The CDR3 has 15 amino acids. CDR3: CASSHAAGFTDTQYF. The CDR3 DNA is TGTGCCAGCAGCCACGCGGCAGGGTTCACAGATACGCAGTATTTT.

In its sample, this clonotype was seen a few times. The CDR3 DNA follows: TGCAGTGCACCGCTCAGGACTAGCGCCTACAATGAGCAGTTCTTC. It specifies CSAPLRTSAYNEQFF. V gene TRBV20-1 combines with J gene TRBJ2-1, with 9 bases identical to TRBD2. The CDR3 is made up of 15 amino acids. After removal of 6 bases from V and 2 bases from J, the junction contained 8 bases not matched to a gene. Per the germline V gene, CDR1 is DFQATT and CDR2 is SNEGSKA (reference sequence).

This clonotype showed up just a few times. CDR3 protein: CSARGMGLENTGELFF. CDR3 nucleotides: TGCAGTGCTAGAGGAATGGGACTGGAGAACACCGGGGAGCTGTTTTTT. The V and J genes are TRBV20-1 and TRBJ2-2; D may be TRBD2 (6 bases). Germline CDR1 and CDR2: DFQATT and SNEGSKA (reference sequence). The CDR3 covers 16 residues. V lost 1 base and J 1 base, leaving 13 bases between the germline ends.

About this clonotype: The junction and the germline gene differ at one end; a read error may be behind it. This chain joins TRBV2 and TRBJ2-1; 9 nucleotides align to TRBD1. The CDR3 has 17 residues. Germline lookup yields CDR1 SNHLY and CDR2 FYNNEI. The CDR3 loop is CASSPNTGQGSNNEQFF. The CDR3 coding sequence is TGTGCCAGCAGCCCCAATACAGGACAGGGGTCCAACAATGAACAGTTCTTC.